One sample yielded the 8 T cell receptor beta chains listed below, sequenced in a study of T cells in Graves' hyperthyroidism and ophthalmopathy. Amplification of TCR beta CDR3 regions was performed using RNA transcripts as template. During a first-round RT-PCR of the TCR CDR3, the HTBI primer set was used. From the multiplex PCR reads, TCRdb called clonotypes with MiXCR, one entry per CDR3 protein. The table records about 96,000 distinct CDR3 sequences, approximately 56% of them present only once. Material: blood. All receptors come from a woman aged 40 to 55 with Graves' hyperthyroidism.

The chain recombines TRBV25-1 with TRBJ1-2; no reliable D call. CDR1 and CDR2 (germline): MGHDK, SYGVNS. The CDR3 consists of 13 residues. Trimming cost V 8 bases and J 4 bases, with 14 bases left between them. The chain's CDR3 is CASVSLFTYGYTF. In DNA, the CDR3 is TGTGCCAGCGTAAGCCTCTTCACCTATGGCTACACCTTC.

In this sample, this clonotype turned up many times. The rearrangement links TRBV5-1 to TRBJ1-3; no clear D gene. CDR1 is SGHRS and CDR2 is YFSETQ in the germline V gene. V gave up 3 bases and J gave up 0 bases, with 16 bases separating them. The CDR3 extends over 17 amino acids. The CDR3 DNA sequence: TGCGCCAGCAGCTCCGGCCGTGGCCTTGTCTCTGGAAACACCATATATTTT. This encodes CASSSGRGLVSGNTIYF.

J is TRBJ1-1 and V is TRBV25-1; D is possibly TRBD1 (5 bases). This CDR3 contains 14 residues. Germline lookup yields CDR1 MGHDK and CDR2 SYGVNS. The ends were cut back, 8 bases at V and 6 bases at J, with 19 bases in the middle. Written as DNA, the CDR3 is TGTGCCAGCGGAGGGTTTCATGGGGCTGCTGAAGCTTTCTTT. It is translated as CASGGFHGAAEAFF.

This clonotype was picked up many times. The chain has TRBV9 and TRBJ1-6, with 7 positions matching TRBD1. The CDR3 extends over 17 amino acids. J was trimmed by 2 bases and V by 5 bases; bases with no gene match: 10. Germline lookup yields CDR1 SGDLS and CDR2 YYNGEE. The CDR3 DNA is TGTGCCAGCAGTCTAAGGGGGCGAGGGGCCTATAATTCACCCCTCCACTTT. It translates to CASSLRGRGAYNSPLHF.

The V gene is TRBV2, the J gene TRBJ2-7; 8 bases are a match to TRBD2. The CDR3 contains 17 residues. V gave up 1 base and J gave up 4 bases; unmatched junction bases: 12. Germline-derived CDR1 and CDR2 are SNHLY and FYNNEI. The CDR3 DNA reads as TGTGCCAGCAGTGAAGAGGGGGAACCGACGGGAGGGTACGAGCAGTACTTC. Translated, it gives CASSEEGEPTGGYEQYF.

J is TRBJ1-2 and V is TRBV7-2; tentative D call: TRBD1 (5 bases). This CDR3 is built from 13 residues. Germline loops: CDR1 SGHTA, CDR2 FQGNSA. Trimming took 1 base from V and 6 from J, leaving 9 bases between them. The CDR3 spells CASSLGGADGYTF. In DNA, the CDR3 is TGTGCCAGCAGCTTAGGAGGGGCGGATGGCTACACCTTC.

Many counts were recorded for this clonotype. V and J are TRBV2 and TRBJ1-1, with 7 bases fitting TRBD1. J lost 2 bases, V lost 5 bases, and 2 bases had no gene match. Germline CDR1 is SNHLY and CDR2 is FYNNEI. This CDR3 contains 13 residues. The CDR3 DNA reads as TGTGCCAGCAGTCGGGACAGCAACACTGAAGCTTTCTTT. It is translated as CASSRDSNTEAFF.

The gene calls are TRBV29-1 and TRBJ2-5; a weak D match, TRBD2 (6 bases). Germline values: CDR1 SQVTM, CDR2 ANQGSEA. Trimming pared 7 bases from V and 5 bases from J, leaving 17 bases between. The CDR3 is made up of 13 amino acids. CDR3 DNA sequence: TGCAGCGCCGACACGGGGGTAGGGGAGACCCAGTACTTC. Amino acids: CSADTGVGETQYF.